The sequence of this TCR beta chain was determined in a study of blood T cells in healthy people across ages. This clonotype was seen more than once but under ten times. There were at least 5.5 micrograms of total RNA extracted from every sample. A second PCR, run for about 6 to 11 cycles, used a sample-barcoded 5' primer plus a J-beta primer mix. Tags on each cDNA molecule came from a template-switch adaptor with 12 random nucleotides. TCRdb recomputed calls from the 5' RACE reads with MiXCR, one row per CDR3 protein. The sample carries 600,000 to 800,000 distinct CDR3 sequences, around 21% recorded once. From germline, CDR1 is LGHNA and CDR2 YNFKEQ. This CDR3 is built from 16 residues. Trimming cost V 1 base and J 4 bases; bases outside gene matches: 5.

The chain is built from TRBV4-2 and TRBJ2-2; 8 bases are shared with TRBD2. This sequence originates from a man between 70 and 80 years old in good health. The specimen was blood. The DNA of the CDR3 is TGTGCCAGCAGCCAAGGTATGGCGGGAGGCACCGGGGAGCTGTTTTTT. It encodes CASSQGMAGGTGELFF.